This T cell receptor (beta chain) came from a study of blood T cell repertoires in COVID-19. Study-level information: Some COVID-19 samples were acute and others convalescent; all came from the United States, Italy and Spain. Sample material is recorded as cDNA or gDNA derived from T cells, B-cell-depleted T cells, or PBMCs.

Using immunoSEQ multiplex PCR, the repertoire was profiled, and TCRdb retains in-frame clones only, with some absent. The repertoire has about 280,000 clones, under 90% of them found once; the top ten carry 2% to 2.5%. The CDR3 extends over 18 amino acids. V trimming: 4 bases; J trimming: 0 bases; junction bases outside the gene matches: 7. Germline-derived CDR1 and CDR2 are SGHNT and YYREEE (reference sequence). Sequenced input: peripheral blood. The chain is built from TRBV5-4 and TRBJ2-2, with TRBD1 identical over 12 bases. The sequence was obtained from a man in his fifties or sixties with acute or convalescent COVID-19. In nucleotides, the CDR3 is TGTGCCAGCAGCCTCCACGGGACAGGGGGCGCGAACACCGGGGAGCTGTTTTTT. Protein sequence: CASSLHGTGGANTGELFF. The full variable domain, its missing parts supplied by reference TRBV5-4 and TRBJ2-2, is ETGVTQSPTHLIKTRGQQVTLRCSSQSGHNTVSWYQQALGQGPQFIFQYYREEENGRGNFPPRFSGLQFPNYSSELNVNALELDDSALYLCASSLHGTGGANTGELFFGEGSRLTVL.